Below, 5 T cell receptor beta chains from the same sample are listed, as sequenced in a study of CD8+CD57+ T cells in acquired aplastic anemia. CD8+CD57+ cell expansion, shown by flow cytometry, had occurred in the patients selected for sequencing. Template material for TCR beta VDJ and CDR3 profiling consisted of genomic DNA. In TCRdb, the reads were re-called with MiXCR into one record per CDR3 protein. The repertoire holds around 180,000 distinct CDR3 sequences, with 48% as singletons. The sample comprised sorted CD4+, CD8+, or CD8+CD57+ T cells (not recorded which) from PBMCs. The receptors stem from a human donor with aplastic anemia.

This clonotype was detected ten times or more. The rearrangement joins TRBV20-1 to TRBJ2-1; a weak D match, TRBD2 (6 bases). The germline V gene encodes CDR1 DFQATT and CDR2 SNEGSKA (reference sequence). Trimming removed 3 bases from V and 6 bases from J, with 21 bases in between. The CDR3 totals 16 residues. In DNA, the CDR3 is TGCAGTGCTAGCGGGGGTGCGCCCTTGGTTCGCAATGAGCAGTTCTTC. Amino acids: CSASGGAPLVRNEQFF.

J is TRBJ2-1 and V is TRBV20-1; TRBD2 agrees at 9 bases. The CDR3 is made up of 14 amino acids. Germline CDR1 DFQATT, CDR2 SNEGSKA (reference sequence). Trimming removed 0 bases from V and 7 bases from J; junction bases left unmatched: 4. CDR3 sequence (DNA): TGCAGTGCTAGAGATCGGACTAGCGAAAATGAGCAGTTCTTC. Residues: CSARDRTSENEQFF.

Many counts were recorded for this clonotype. This rearrangement joins TRBV5-6 to TRBJ2-3; 8 bases map to TRBD1. Trimming cost V 6 bases and J 1 base; bases outside gene matches: 10. Germline CDR1 reads SGHDT; CDR2 reads YYEEEE. This CDR3 is built from 16 residues. The CDR3 loop reads CASTPQGAIGTDTQYF. CDR3 sequence (DNA): TGTGCCAGCACCCCCCAGGGGGCGATAGGCACAGATACGCAGTATTTT.

There are many counts of this clonotype. V gene TRBV2 combines with J gene TRBJ2-1; unclear D gene. The CDR3 has 14 residues. V lost 4 bases to trimming and J lost 2 bases, with 9 bases between them. The V gene's germline CDR1 is SNHLY and CDR2 FYNNEI. The CDR3 protein is CASSVGLPYNEQFF. The CDR3 DNA reads TGTGCCAGCAGTGTCGGCTTGCCCTACAATGAGCAGTTCTTC.

The J gene is TRBJ2-7, the V gene TRBV11-3, with 8 bases matching TRBD1. The CDR3 runs to 14 residues. In germline, CDR1 is SGHNT, CDR2 YENEEA. V gave up 5 bases and J gave up 6 bases; unmatched junction bases: 9. The CDR3 coding sequence is TGTGCCAGCAGCCTGGGGCAGGGGGCTTCCGAGCAGTACTTC. Encoded protein: CASSLGQGASEQYF.